The following is a T cell receptor (beta chain) sequence with its context. As yet, its antigen is unknown. This sample stems from a study of OX40 agonist ivuxolimab in advanced cancers. Study information: Treatment of patients was with ivuxolimab, an agonistic anti-OX40 (CD134) antibody. Study-wide points: Expanded peripheral T-cell antigen specificity went undetermined.

This table comes from immunoSEQ multiplex PCR, and its TCRdb copy is limited to in-frame clones, with some not included. This table has tens of thousands of clones, about four fifths appearing once. The TCR originated in an adult with an advanced solid tumor such as melanoma, head and neck, liver or kidney cancer. The sequenced sample was CD4+ or CD8+ T cells sorted from blood, obtained in a trial of the OX40 agonist ivuxolimab.

The CDR3, as DNA: TGTGCCAGCAGCACCGTATCCTACGAGCAGTACTTC. It is translated as CASSTVSYEQYF. The chain recombines TRBV5-6 with TRBJ2-7; D remains unclear. CDR3 length: 12 amino acids. V lost 4 bases and J lost 1, with 6 bases in between. Per germline, CDR1 SGHDT and CDR2 YYEEEE.